This T cell receptor (beta chain) was obtained from a study of T cell responses to AZD1222 COVID-19 vaccine. The CDR3 is made up of 13 amino acids. J was trimmed by 10 bases and V by 4 bases; bases with no gene match: 4. The germline V gene has CDR1 SGHVS and CDR2 FNYEAQ. Study outcomes and limitations: There were vaccine-associated CD4 TCRs across spike, dominant at 160-218 and 743-854. Nearly half of spike-specific TCRs reportedly target variant regions that are unmutated in the B.1.351 and B.1.1.7 variants. Baseline seropositives among AZD1222 recipients totaled only 6 or 7.

TCRdb's copy holds only in-frame clones and misses some; the assay was immunoSEQ multiplex PCR. The table records approximately 90,000 clones, about 90% of them present only once. Points on this clone: The antigen remains undetermined.

The receptor comes from an adult in good health. This chain connects TRBV7-6 to TRBJ2-1; TRBD2 matches at 10 bases. This specimen consisted of peripheral blood, obtained on day 0 of AZD1222 vaccination. For the CDR3, the DNA is TGTGCCAGCAGCTCTAGCGGGAGACAGGAGCAGTTCTTC. This sequence encodes CASSSSGRQEQFF. Drawing the rest from reference TRBV7-6 and TRBJ2-1, the complete variable domain is GAGVSQSPRYKVTKRGQDVALRCDPISGHVSLYWYRQALGQGPEFLTYFNYEAQQDKSGLPNDRFSAERPEGSISTLTIQRTEQRDSAMYRCASSSSGRQEQFFGPGTRLTVL.